This is a list of T cell receptor beta chains from one sample in a study of CD8 T cells in Susac syndrome. MiXCR, applied by TCRdb to the immunoSEQ multiplex PCR reads, yields one record per CDR3 protein. The data contain more than 130,000 distinct CDR3 sequences, around 94% of them singletons. Sequenced material: CD8+ T cells from PBMCs. The receptors were gathered from a human donor in good health. Both conserved end residues are part of each CDR3. D genes are given only for firm matches. Expanded clones are given a class, and other clones once, few, many or no size at all.

size: .; D: TRBD1; J: TRBJ1-1; V: TRBV7-6; CDR3: CASSTEPGQFYEAFF; DNA: TGTGCCAGCAGCACCGAGCCGGGACAGTTTTATGAAGCTTTCTTT
size: few; D: .; J: TRBJ2-7; V: TRBV28; CDR3: CASSLGAAYEQYF; DNA: TGTGCCAGCAGTTTAGGGGCAGCCTACGAGCAGTACTTC
size: once; D: .; J: TRBJ2-1; V: TRBV9; CDR3: CASSARTEFNEQFF; DNA: TGTGCCAGCAGCGCCAGGACAGAGTTTAATGAGCAGTTCTTC
size: .; D: TRBD2; J: TRBJ2-5; V: TRBV6-2/TRBV6-3; CDR3: CASTSWGGRPSETQYF; DNA: TGTGCCAGCACCTCCTGGGGCGGGAGGCCATCAGAGACCCAGTACTTC
size: .; D: .; J: TRBJ2-1; V: TRBV24-1; CDR3: CATSDFRGPAYNEQFF; DNA: TGTGCCACCAGTGATTTTCGGGGGCCGGCGTACAATGAGCAGTTCTTC
size: .; D: .; J: TRBJ1-2; V: TRBV24-1; CDR3: CATSDLGKDYGYTF; DNA: TGTGCCACCAGTGATTTAGGGAAGGACTATGGCTACACCTTC
size: .; D: .; J: TRBJ1-2; V: TRBV4-1; CDR3: CASSQEGGRGRSVYGYTF; DNA: TGCGCCAGCAGCCAAGAGGGAGGCAGGGGACGAAGCGTCTATGGCTACACCTTC
size: .; D: .; J: TRBJ2-3; V: TRBV20-1; CDR3: CSASGSTDTQYF; DNA: TGCAGTGCTAGCGGGAGTACGGATACGCAGTATTTT
size: .; D: .; J: TRBJ2-1; V: TRBV4-3; CDR3: CASSQDHVAQDNEQFF; DNA: TGCGCCAGCAGCCAAGATCACGTGGCCCAGGACAATGAGCAGTTCTTC
size: .; D: TRBD1; J: TRBJ1-5; V: TRBV7-9; CDR3: CASSLGTGDQPQHF; DNA: TGTGCCAGCAGTCTCGGGACAGGGGATCAGCCCCAGCATTTT
size: .; D: .; J: TRBJ2-1; V: TRBV3-1; CDR3: CASSPEHLYNEQFF; DNA: TGTGCCAGCAGCCCTGAGCACCTCTACAATGAGCAGTTCTTC
size: .; D: .; J: TRBJ2-3; V: TRBV18; CDR3: CASSPEVFVGDTQYF; DNA: TGTGCCAGCTCACCAGAAGTGTTCGTCGGAGATACGCAGTATTTT
size: .; D: .; J: TRBJ2-4; V: TRBV30; CDR3: CAWSSGIGYSKNIQYF; DNA: TGTGCCTGGAGTTCGGGGATCGGCTATTCCAAAAACATTCAGTACTTC
size: .; D: TRBD2; J: TRBJ2-1; V: TRBV7-8; CDR3: CASSLGVGGPGEQFF; DNA: TGTGCCAGCAGCTTAGGCGTGGGAGGGCCCGGGGAGCAGTTCTTC
size: .; D: TRBD1; J: TRBJ2-2; V: TRBV29-1; CDR3: CSVEDHGRTGGPGELFF; DNA: TGCAGCGTTGAAGATCATGGCCGGACAGGGGGTCCCGGGGAGCTGTTTTTT
size: .; D: TRBD1; J: TRBJ2-7; V: TRBV7-9; CDR3: CASSSMGTGAYEQYF; DNA: TGTGCCAGCAGCTCCATGGGGACAGGGGCCTACGAGCAGTACTTC
size: .; D: .; J: TRBJ2-7; V: TRBV29-1; CDR3: CSVPDGDSYEQYF; DNA: TGCAGCGTTCCTGACGGGGACTCCTACGAGCAGTACTTC
size: .; D: TRBD2; J: TRBJ2-1; V: TRBV4-1; CDR3: CASSQEWASGINEQFF; DNA: TGCGCCAGCAGCCAAGAATGGGCTAGCGGAATAAATGAGCAGTTCTTC
size: .; D: .; J: TRBJ1-2; V: TRBV20-1; CDR3: CSASVHSYNYGYTF; DNA: TGCAGTGCTAGTGTTCACAGTTATAACTATGGCTACACCTTC
size: once; D: .; J: TRBJ2-7; V: TRBV20-1; CDR3: CSADSIADHSYEQYF; DNA: TGCAGTGCCGACTCCATAGCGGATCACTCCTACGAGCAGTACTTC
size: .; D: .; J: TRBJ1-4; V: TRBV6-5; CDR3: CASSYSASEYEKLFF; DNA: TGTGCCAGCAGTTACTCGGCGAGCGAGTATGAAAAACTGTTTTTT
size: .; D: .; J: TRBJ2-1; V: TRBV4-3; CDR3: CASSQVASPNEQFF; DNA: TGCGCCAGCAGCCAAGTGGCTAGCCCCAATGAGCAGTTCTTC
size: .; D: TRBD2; J: TRBJ2-7; V: TRBV7-2; CDR3: CASSSREFYEQYF; DNA: TGTGCCAGCAGCTCGCGGGAGTTCTACGAGCAGTACTTC
size: once; D: .; J: TRBJ1-5; V: TRBV28; CDR3: CASIYTPGSPNQPQHF; DNA: TGTGCCAGCATCTACACCCCGGGCAGCCCCAATCAGCCCCAGCATTTT
size: .; D: .; J: TRBJ2-5; V: TRBV15; CDR3: CATSSPRRAGEETQYF; DNA: TGTGCCACCAGCAGCCCTCGGCGGGCGGGCGAAGAGACCCAGTACTTC
size: .; D: .; J: TRBJ1-5; V: TRBV24-1; CDR3: CATSDPIQGGGNQPQHF; DNA: TGTGCCACCAGTGATCCGATACAGGGCGGGGGCAATCAGCCCCAGCATTTT
size: .; D: TRBD2; J: TRBJ2-7; V: TRBV4-3; CDR3: CASSQELERDGSYEQYF; DNA: TGCGCCAGCAGCCAAGAACTTGAGCGGGATGGGTCCTACGAGCAGTACTTC
size: once; D: TRBD1; J: TRBJ2-7; V: TRBV9; CDR3: CASSVTGDRSYEQYF; DNA: TGTGCCAGCAGCGTAACAGGGGACCGTTCCTACGAGCAGTACTTC
size: .; D: TRBD1; J: TRBJ2-2; V: TRBV7-8; CDR3: CASSFGTGVTGELFF; DNA: TGTGCCAGCAGCTTCGGGACAGGGGTCACCGGGGAGCTGTTTTTT
size: .; D: .; J: TRBJ2-7; V: TRBV9; CDR3: CASTRSEQYF; DNA: TGTGCCAGCACCCGTAGTGAGCAGTACTTC
size: .; D: TRBD2; J: TRBJ2-7; V: TRBV4-1; CDR3: CASSLLVGASGEQYF; DNA: TGCGCCAGCAGCCTCCTCGTCGGGGCTAGCGGCGAGCAGTACTTC
size: once; D: .; J: TRBJ1-2; V: TRBV2; CDR3: CASSEAQGQRYGYTF; DNA: TGTGCCAGCAGTGAGGCTCAAGGACAGCGATATGGCTACACCTTC
size: .; D: .; J: TRBJ2-7; V: TRBV5-1; CDR3: CASSSHPSLGTYEQYF; DNA: TGCGCCAGCAGCTCCCATCCGTCCCTGGGGACCTACGAGCAGTACTTC
size: .; D: .; J: TRBJ1-2; V: TRBV3-1; CDR3: CASSQFTGYGYTF; DNA: TGTGCCAGCAGCCAGTTCACAGGCTATGGCTACACCTTC
size: .; D: .; J: TRBJ2-1; V: TRBV29-1; CDR3: CSVVYFYNEQFF; DNA: TGCAGCGTTGTCTATTTTTACAATGAGCAGTTCTTC
size: .; D: .; J: TRBJ2-3; V: TRBV7-9; CDR3: CASSTTVVGRFADTQYF; DNA: TGTGCCAGCAGCACGACAGTTGTGGGGCGCTTCGCAGATACGCAGTATTTT
size: .; D: TRBD2; J: TRBJ2-1; V: TRBV4-1; CDR3: CASSKPGTSVNEQFF; DNA: TGCGCCAGCAGCAAACCGGGGACTAGCGTCAATGAGCAGTTCTTC
size: .; D: TRBD1; J: TRBJ2-7; V: TRBV4-2; CDR3: CASSQAGQGAYEQYF; DNA: TGTGCCAGCAGCCAAGCGGGACAGGGGGCTTACGAGCAGTACTTC
size: .; D: .; J: TRBJ2-7; V: TRBV4-3; CDR3: CASSFGQYEQYF; DNA: TGCGCCAGCTCCTTTGGCCAGTACGAGCAGTACTTC
size: .; D: TRBD2; J: TRBJ2-1; V: TRBV9; CDR3: CASSTGTSGNYNEQFF; DNA: TGTGCCAGCAGCACCGGGACTAGCGGGAACTACAATGAGCAGTTCTTC
size: .; D: .; J: TRBJ2-7; V: TRBV4-2; CDR3: CASSQERGTSYEQYF; DNA: TGTGCCAGCAGCCAAGAAAGGGGAACGAGCTACGAGCAGTACTTC
size: .; D: .; J: TRBJ2-1; V: TRBV2; CDR3: CASSDSAVYNEQFF; DNA: TGTGCCAGCAGTGACTCAGCCGTGTACAATGAGCAGTTCTTC
size: once; D: .; J: TRBJ1-2; V: TRBV27; CDR3: CASSSPGVGLRPLRYTF; DNA: TGTGCCAGCAGTTCCCCGGGGGTGGGGCTAAGGCCTCTACGCTACACCTTC
size: .; D: .; J: TRBJ2-1; V: TRBV7-3; CDR3: CASSLIGGAYNEQFF; DNA: TGTGCCAGCAGCTTAATTGGGGGAGCTTACAATGAGCAGTTCTTC
size: .; D: .; J: TRBJ1-5; V: TRBV19; CDR3: CASSSPNEASNQPQHF; DNA: TGTGCCAGTAGTTCGCCTAACGAGGCGAGCAATCAGCCCCAGCATTTT
size: .; D: TRBD1; J: TRBJ1-2; V: TRBV15; CDR3: CATSNPGQGESYGYTF; DNA: TGTGCCACCAGCAATCCGGGGCAGGGGGAAAGCTATGGCTACACCTTC
size: .; D: TRBD2; J: TRBJ2-5; V: TRBV6-5; CDR3: CASSYGPGGAYYF; DNA: TGTGCCAGCAGTTACGGGCCGGGGGGGGCATACTACTTC
size: .; D: .; J: TRBJ2-1; V: TRBV6-2/TRBV6-3; CDR3: CASSYSGTAQYNEQFF; DNA: TGTGCCAGCAGTTACTCTGGGACTGCCCAGTACAATGAGCAGTTCTTC
size: .; D: TRBD2; J: TRBJ2-5; V: TRBV3-1; CDR3: CASSQWTSGSSETQYF; DNA: TGTGCCAGCAGCCAATGGACTAGCGGGAGTTCGGAGACCCAGTACTTC
size: .; D: TRBD2; J: TRBJ2-1; V: TRBV4-3; CDR3: CASSLLTSGSYNEQFF; DNA: TGCGCCAGCAGCCTCTTGACTAGCGGTTCCTACAATGAGCAGTTCTTC
size: .; D: TRBD2; J: TRBJ2-1; V: TRBV20-1; CDR3: CSARSSGSSYNEQFF; DNA: TGCAGTGCTAGATCTAGCGGGAGCTCCTACAATGAGCAGTTCTTC
size: .; D: .; J: TRBJ2-3; V: TRBV7-2; CDR3: CASVRGAGSDTQYF; DNA: TGTGCCAGCGTACGGGGCGCGGGGTCAGATACGCAGTATTTT
size: .; D: TRBD1; J: TRBJ2-7; V: TRBV7-6; CDR3: CASSLDRGAYEQYF; DNA: TGTGCCAGCAGCTTAGACAGGGGGGCGTACGAGCAGTACTTC